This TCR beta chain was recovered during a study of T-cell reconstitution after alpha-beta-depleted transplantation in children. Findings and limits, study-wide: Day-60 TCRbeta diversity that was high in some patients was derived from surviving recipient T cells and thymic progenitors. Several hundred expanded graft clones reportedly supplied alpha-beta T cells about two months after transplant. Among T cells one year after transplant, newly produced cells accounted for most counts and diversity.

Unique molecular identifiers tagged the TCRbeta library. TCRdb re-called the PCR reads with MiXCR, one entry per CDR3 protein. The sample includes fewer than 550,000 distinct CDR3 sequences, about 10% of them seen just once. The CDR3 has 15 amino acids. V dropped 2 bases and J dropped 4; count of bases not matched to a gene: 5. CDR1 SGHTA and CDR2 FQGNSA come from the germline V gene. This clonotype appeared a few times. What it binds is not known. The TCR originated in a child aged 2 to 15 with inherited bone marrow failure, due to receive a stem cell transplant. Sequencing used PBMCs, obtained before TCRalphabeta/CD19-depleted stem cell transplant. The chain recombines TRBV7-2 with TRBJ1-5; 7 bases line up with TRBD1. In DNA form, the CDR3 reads TGTGCCAGCAGCTTATGGACAGGCCCGAATCAGCCCCAGCATTTT. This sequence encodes CASSLWTGPNQPQHF. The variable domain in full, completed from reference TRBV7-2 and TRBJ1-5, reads GAGVSQSPSNKVTEKGKDVELRCDPISGHTALYWYRQSLGQGLEFLIYFQGNSAPDKSGLPSDRFSAERTGGSVSTLTIQRTQQEDSAVYLCASSLWTGPNQPQHFGDGTRLSIL.